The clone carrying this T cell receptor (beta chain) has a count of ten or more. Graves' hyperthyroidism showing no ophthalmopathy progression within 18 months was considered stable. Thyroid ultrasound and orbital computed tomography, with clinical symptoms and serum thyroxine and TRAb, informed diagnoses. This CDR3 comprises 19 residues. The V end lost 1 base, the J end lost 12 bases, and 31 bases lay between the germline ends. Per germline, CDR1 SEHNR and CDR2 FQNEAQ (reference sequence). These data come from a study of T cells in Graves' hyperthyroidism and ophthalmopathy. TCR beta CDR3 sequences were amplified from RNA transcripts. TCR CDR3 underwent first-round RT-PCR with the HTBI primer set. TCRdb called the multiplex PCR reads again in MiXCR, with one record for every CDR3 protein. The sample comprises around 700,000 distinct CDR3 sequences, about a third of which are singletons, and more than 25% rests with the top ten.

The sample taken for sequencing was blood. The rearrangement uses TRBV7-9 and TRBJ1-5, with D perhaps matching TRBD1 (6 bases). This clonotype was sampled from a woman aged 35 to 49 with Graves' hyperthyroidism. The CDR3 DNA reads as TGTGCCAGCAGCTTAGTTCTGACCCGAGAGACAGGCGCCTCTTCGCTCCAGCATTTT. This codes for CASSLVLTRETGASSLQHF.